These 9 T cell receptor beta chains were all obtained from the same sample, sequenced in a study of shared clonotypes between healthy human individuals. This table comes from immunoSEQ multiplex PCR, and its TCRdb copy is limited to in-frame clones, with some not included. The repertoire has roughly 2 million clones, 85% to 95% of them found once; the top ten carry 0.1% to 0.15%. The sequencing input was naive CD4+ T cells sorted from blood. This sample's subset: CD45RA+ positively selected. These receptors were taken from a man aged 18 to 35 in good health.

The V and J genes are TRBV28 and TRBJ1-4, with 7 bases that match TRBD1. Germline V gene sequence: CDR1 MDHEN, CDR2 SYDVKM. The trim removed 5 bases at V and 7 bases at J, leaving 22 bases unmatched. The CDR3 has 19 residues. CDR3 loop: CASSPSGPGQRVLGEKLFF. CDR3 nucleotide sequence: TGTGCCAGCAGTCCCAGCGGCCCGGGACAGAGGGTCTTGGGTGAAAAACTGTTTTTT. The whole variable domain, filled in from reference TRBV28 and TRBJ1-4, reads DVKVTQSSRYLVKRTGEKVFLECVQDMDHENMFWYRQDPGLGLRLIYFSYDVKMKEKGDIPEGYSVSREKKERFSLILESASTNQTSMYLCASSPSGPGQRVLGEKLFFGSGTQLSVL.

The chain's CDR3 is CASSHNKVAGGGTGELFF. CDR3 DNA sequence: TGCGCCAGCAGCCATAATAAAGTAGCGGGAGGAGGCACCGGGGAGCTGTTTTTT. The chain is built from TRBV4-1 and TRBJ2-2, with TRBD2 matching 10 bases. Germline V gene data show CDR1 as MGHRA and CDR2 as YSYEKL. The CDR3 length is 18 residues. J gave up 4 bases and V 3 bases, and 11 bases lay outside the gene matches.

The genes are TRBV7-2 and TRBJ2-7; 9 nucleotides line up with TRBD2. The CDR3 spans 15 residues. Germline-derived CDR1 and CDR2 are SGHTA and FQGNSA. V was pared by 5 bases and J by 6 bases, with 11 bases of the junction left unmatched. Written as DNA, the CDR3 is TGTGCCAGCAGCCCAAGACGGGCGGGGGGGCGCGAGCAGTACTTC. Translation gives CASSPRRAGGREQYF.

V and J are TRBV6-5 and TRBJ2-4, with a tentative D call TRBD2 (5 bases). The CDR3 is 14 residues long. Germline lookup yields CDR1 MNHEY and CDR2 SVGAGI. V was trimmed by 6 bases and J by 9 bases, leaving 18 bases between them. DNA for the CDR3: TGTGCCAGCAGCGTCGAAGCAGGACTTGGCATTCAGTACTTC. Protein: CASSVEAGLGIQYF.

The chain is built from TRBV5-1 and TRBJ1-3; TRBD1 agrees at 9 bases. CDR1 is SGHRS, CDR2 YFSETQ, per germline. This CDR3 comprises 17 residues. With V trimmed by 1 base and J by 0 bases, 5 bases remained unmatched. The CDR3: CASSLYGQGFSGNTIYF. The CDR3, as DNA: TGCGCCAGCAGCTTGTATGGACAGGGGTTCTCTGGAAACACCATATATTTT.

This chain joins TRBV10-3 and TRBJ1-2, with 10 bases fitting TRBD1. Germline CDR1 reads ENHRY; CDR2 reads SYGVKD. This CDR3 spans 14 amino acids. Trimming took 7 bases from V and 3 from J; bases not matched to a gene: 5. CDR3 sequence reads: CAITGTGEYYGYTF. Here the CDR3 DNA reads TGTGCCATCACCGGGACAGGGGAATACTATGGCTACACCTTC.

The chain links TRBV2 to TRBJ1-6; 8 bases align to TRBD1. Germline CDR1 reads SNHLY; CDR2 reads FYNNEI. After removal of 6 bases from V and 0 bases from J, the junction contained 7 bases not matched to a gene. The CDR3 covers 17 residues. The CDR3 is CASSSRQGSSYNSPLHF. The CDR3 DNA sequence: TGTGCCAGCAGCAGTAGACAGGGGAGCTCCTATAATTCACCCCTCCACTTT.

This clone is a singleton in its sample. CDR3 region: CASSPRAGETDTQYF. In nucleotides, the CDR3 is TGTGCCAGCAGCCCAAGGGCGGGAGAAACAGATACGCAGTATTTT. The chain employs TRBV7-6 and TRBJ2-3; 7 bases line up with TRBD2. Trimming took 5 bases from V and 3 from J; bases not matched to a gene: 8. The CDR3 totals 15 residues. Germline assignment: CDR1 SGHVS and CDR2 FNYEAQ.

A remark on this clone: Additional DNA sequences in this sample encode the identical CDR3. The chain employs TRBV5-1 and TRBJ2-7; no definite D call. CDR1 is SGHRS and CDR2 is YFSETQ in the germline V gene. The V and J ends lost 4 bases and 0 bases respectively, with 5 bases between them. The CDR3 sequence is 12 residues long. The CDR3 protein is CASSADSYEQYF. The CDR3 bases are TGCGCCAGCAGCGCGGACTCCTACGAGCAGTACTTC.